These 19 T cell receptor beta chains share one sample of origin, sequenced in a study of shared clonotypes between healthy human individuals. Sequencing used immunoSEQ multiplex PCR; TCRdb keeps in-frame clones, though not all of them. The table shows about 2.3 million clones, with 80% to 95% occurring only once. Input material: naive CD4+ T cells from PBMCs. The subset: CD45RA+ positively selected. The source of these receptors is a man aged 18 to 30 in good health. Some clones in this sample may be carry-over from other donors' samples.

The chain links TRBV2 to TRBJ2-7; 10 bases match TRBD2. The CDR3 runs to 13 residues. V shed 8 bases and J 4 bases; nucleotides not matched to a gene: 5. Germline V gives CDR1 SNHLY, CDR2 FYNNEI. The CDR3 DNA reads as TGTGCCAGCGGCTGGACTAGCGGATACGAGCAGTACTTC. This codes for CASGWTSGYEQYF.

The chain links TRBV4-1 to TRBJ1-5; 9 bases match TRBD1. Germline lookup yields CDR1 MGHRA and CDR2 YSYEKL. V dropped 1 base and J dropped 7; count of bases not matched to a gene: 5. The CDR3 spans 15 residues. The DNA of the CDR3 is TGCGCCAGCAGCCAAGGGACAGGGGACAACCAGCCCCAGCATTTT. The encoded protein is CASSQGTGDNQPQHF.

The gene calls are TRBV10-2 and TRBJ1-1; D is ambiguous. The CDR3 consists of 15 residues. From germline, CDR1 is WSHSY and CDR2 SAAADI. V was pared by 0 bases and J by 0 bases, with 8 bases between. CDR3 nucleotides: TGCGCCAGCAGTGAGTCGAAGAGACTGAACACTGAAGCTTTCTTT. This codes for CASSESKRLNTEAFF.

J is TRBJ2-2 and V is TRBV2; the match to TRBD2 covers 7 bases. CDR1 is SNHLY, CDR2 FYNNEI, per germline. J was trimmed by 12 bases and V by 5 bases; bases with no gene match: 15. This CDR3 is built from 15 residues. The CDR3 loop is CASSSERDWREKLFF. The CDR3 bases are TGTGCCAGCAGTTCGGAACGGGACTGGCGGGAGAAGCTGTTTTTT.

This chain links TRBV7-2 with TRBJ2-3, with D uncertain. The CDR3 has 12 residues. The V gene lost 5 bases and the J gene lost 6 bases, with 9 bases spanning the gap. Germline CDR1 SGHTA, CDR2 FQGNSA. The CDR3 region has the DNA TGTGCCAGCAGCCCACCTGAGGATACGCAGTATTTT. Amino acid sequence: CASSPPEDTQYF.

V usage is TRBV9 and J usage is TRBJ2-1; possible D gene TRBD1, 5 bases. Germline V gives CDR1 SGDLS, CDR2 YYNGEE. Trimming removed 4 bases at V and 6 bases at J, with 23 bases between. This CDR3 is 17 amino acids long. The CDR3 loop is CASSPPSSGPLSNEQFF. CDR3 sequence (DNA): TGTGCCAGCAGCCCCCCTAGTTCAGGGCCTTTATCCAATGAGCAGTTCTTC.

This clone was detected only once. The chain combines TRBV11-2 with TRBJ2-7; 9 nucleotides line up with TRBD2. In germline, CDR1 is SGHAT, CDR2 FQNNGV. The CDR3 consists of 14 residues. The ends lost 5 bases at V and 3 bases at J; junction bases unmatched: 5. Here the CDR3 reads CASSPETSGYEQYF. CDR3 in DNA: TGTGCCAGCAGCCCAGAGACTAGCGGCTACGAGCAGTACTTC.

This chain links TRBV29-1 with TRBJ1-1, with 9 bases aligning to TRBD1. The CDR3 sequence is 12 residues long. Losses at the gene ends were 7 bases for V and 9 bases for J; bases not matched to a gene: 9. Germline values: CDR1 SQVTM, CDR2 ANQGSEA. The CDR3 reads CSGDREGAQAFF. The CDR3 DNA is TGCAGCGGGGACAGGGAGGGGGCCCAAGCTTTCTTT.

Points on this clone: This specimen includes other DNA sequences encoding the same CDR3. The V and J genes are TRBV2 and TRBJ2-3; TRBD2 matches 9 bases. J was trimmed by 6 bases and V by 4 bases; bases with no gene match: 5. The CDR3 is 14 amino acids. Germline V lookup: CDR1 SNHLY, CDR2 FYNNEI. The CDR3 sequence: CASSVAGGTDTQYF. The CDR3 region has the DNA TGTGCCAGCAGTGTCGCGGGAGGGACGGATACGCAGTATTTT.

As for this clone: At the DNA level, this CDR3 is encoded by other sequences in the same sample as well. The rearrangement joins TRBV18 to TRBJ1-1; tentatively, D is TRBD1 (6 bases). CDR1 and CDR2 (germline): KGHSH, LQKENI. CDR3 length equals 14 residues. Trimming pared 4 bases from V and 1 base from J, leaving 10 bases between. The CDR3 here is CASSLGQTNTEAFF. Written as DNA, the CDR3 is TGTGCCAGCTCACTCGGACAGACGAACACTGAAGCTTTCTTT.

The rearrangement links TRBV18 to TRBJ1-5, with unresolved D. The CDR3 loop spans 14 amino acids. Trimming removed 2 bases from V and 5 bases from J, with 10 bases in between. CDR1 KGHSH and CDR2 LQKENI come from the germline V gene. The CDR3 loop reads CASSPSWADQPQHF. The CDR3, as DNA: TGTGCCAGCTCACCATCGTGGGCGGATCAGCCCCAGCATTTT.

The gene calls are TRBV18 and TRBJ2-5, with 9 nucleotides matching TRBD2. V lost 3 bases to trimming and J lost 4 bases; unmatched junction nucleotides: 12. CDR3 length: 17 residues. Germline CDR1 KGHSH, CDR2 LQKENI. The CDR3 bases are TGTGCCAGCTCACCCACCCAGACTAGCGGTCGTCGAGAGACCCAGTACTTC. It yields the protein CASSPTQTSGRRETQYF.

The CDR3 coding sequence is TGCGCCCCAACCCGGGGTGTTAGAAACACCATATATTTT. Its protein is CAPTRGVRNTIYF. J is TRBJ1-3 and V is TRBV10-1; D remains ambiguous. Trimming shortened V by 11 bases and J by 5 bases, and 16 bases separated the two germline ends. The length of the CDR3 is 13 residues. Germline V gene lookup returns CDR1 WNHNN and CDR2 SYGVQD (reference sequence).

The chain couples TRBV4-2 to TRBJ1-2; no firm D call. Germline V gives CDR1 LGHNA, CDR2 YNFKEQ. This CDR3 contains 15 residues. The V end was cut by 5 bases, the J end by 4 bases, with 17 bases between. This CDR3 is CASSKQGAPIYGYTF. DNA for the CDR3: TGTGCCAGCAGCAAACAAGGAGCCCCTATCTATGGCTACACCTTC.

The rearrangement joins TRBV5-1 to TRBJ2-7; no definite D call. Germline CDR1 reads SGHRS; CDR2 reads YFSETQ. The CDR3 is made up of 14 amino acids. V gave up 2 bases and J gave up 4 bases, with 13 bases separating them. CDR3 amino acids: CASSLGDTGYEQYF. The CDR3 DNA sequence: TGCGCCAGCAGCTTAGGCGACACCGGGTACGAGCAGTACTTC.

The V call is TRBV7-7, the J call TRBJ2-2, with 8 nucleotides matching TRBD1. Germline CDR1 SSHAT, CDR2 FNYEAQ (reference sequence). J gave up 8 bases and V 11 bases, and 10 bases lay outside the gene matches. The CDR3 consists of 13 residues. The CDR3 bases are TGTGCCCTCAGGGGGCCCCGTCCTGGGGAGCTGTTTTTT. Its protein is CALRGPRPGELFF.

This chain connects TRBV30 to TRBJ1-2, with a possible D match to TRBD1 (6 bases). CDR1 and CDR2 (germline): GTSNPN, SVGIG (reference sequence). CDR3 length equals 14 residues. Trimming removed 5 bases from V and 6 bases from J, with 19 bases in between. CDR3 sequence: CAWGGPGPLNGYTF. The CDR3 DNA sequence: TGTGCCTGGGGGGGCCCGGGGCCGCTGAATGGCTACACCTTC.

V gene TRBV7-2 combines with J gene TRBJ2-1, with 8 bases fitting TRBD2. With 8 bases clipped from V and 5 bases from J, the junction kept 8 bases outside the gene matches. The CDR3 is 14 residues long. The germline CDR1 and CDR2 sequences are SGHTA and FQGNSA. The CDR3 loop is CASQGLVGDNEQFF. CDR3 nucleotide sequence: TGTGCCAGCCAGGGACTAGTGGGTGACAATGAGCAGTTCTTC. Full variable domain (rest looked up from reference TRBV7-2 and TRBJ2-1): GAGVSQSPSNKVTEKGKDVELRCDPISGHTALYWYRQSLGQGLEFLIYFQGNSAPDKSGLPSDRFSAERTGGSVSTLTIQRTQQEDSAVYLCASQGLVGDNEQFFGPGTRLTVL.

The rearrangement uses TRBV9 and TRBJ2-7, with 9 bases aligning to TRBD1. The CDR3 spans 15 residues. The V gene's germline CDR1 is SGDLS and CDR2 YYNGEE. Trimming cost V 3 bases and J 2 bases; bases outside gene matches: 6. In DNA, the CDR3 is TGTGCCAGCAGCGAGGGACAGGGCCCCCCCTACGAGCAGTACTTC. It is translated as CASSEGQGPPYEQYF.